Described below is a single T cell receptor beta chain sequence and its context. What it binds is not known. Germline V lookup: CDR1 LNHDA, CDR2 SQIVND (reference sequence). This CDR3 spans 13 amino acids. V was pared by 3 bases and J by 4 bases, with 9 bases between. These data belong to a study of cytomegalovirus exposure and HLA in healthy donors. About the study: Of 300 to 500 genotyped donors, roughly 76% grouped in the Caucasian-associated ancestry cluster. Overall study findings and caveats: The classifier was said to identify cytomegalovirus status with high specificity and sensitivity. Later analysis identified several of the most significant clusters that appeared linked to common viral pathogens.

It was with 60 Vbeta and 13 Jbeta primers that the PCR ran. Sequenced by immunoSEQ multiplex PCR; TCRdb stores in-frame clones only, minus some. The sample includes some 130,000 clones, 70% to 85% of them seen just once. The chain recombines TRBV19 with TRBJ2-5; D remains unclear. The clonotype was recovered from a boy aged 10-17 years in good health and CMV-seronegative. Sample: PBMCs. Here the CDR3 reads CASSMLVGETQYF. DNA for the CDR3: TGTGCCAGTAGTATGCTAGTCGGAGAGACCCAGTACTTC.